The rows below give T cell receptor beta chains drawn from one sample of a study of blood T cells in healthy people across ages. TCRdb called the 5' RACE reads again in MiXCR, with one record for every CDR3 protein. Counted here are 790,000 or so distinct CDR3 sequences, about 47% occurring once; the ten biggest clones make up around a sixth. The specimen sequenced was blood. The receptors shown here come from a man of 80 years or more in good health. Each CDR3 is given with its conserved first and last residue. A D gene is named only where the DNA matches it firmly. Clone sizes are given selectively: once, few, many, or a class where the clone is expanded.

D: TRBD2
J: TRBJ2-5
V: TRBV6-2/TRBV6-3
size: -
CDR3: CASSYYLFGLVQETQYF
DNA: TGTGCCAGCAGTTATTACCTCTTCGGACTAGTCCAAGAGACCCAGTACTTC

D: -
J: TRBJ2-1
V: TRBV20-1
size: -
CDR3: CSASGSSYNEQFF
DNA: TGCAGTGCTAGCGGGAGCTCCTACAATGAGCAGTTCTTC

D: TRBD2
J: TRBJ2-3
V: TRBV6-5
size: once
CDR3: CASSSLLAVNTDTQYF
DNA: TGTGCCAGCAGCTCCCTCCTAGCGGTGAATACAGATACGCAGTATTTT

D: -
J: TRBJ2-2
V: TRBV5-1
size: -
CDR3: CASSLGTGPQTTGELFF
DNA: TGCGCCAGCAGCTTGGGTACCGGGCCACAGACCACCGGGGAGCTGTTTTTT

D: -
J: TRBJ2-1
V: TRBV4-3
size: few
CDR3: CASSQGPGVSNEQFF
DNA: TGCGCCAGCAGCCAAGGACCGGGAGTAAGCAATGAGCAGTTCTTC

D: -
J: TRBJ2-5
V: TRBV28
size: -
CDR3: CAGSLGPGQETQYF
DNA: TGTGCCGGCAGTTTAGGGCCCGGCCAAGAGACCCAGTACTTC

D: TRBD1
J: TRBJ1-5
V: TRBV20-1
size: few
CDR3: CSASGTDNQPQHF
DNA: TGCAGTGCTAGCGGGACAGATAATCAGCCCCAGCATTTT

D: TRBD2
J: TRBJ2-7
V: TRBV25-1
size: -
CDR3: CASSGPRPSGRAPTLNYEQYF
DNA: TGTGCCAGCAGTGGGCCCCGTCCTAGCGGGAGGGCCCCCACCTTGAACTACGAGCAGTACTTC

D: -
J: TRBJ2-1
V: TRBV7-2
size: few
CDR3: CASSTSAGNEQFF
DNA: TGTGCCAGCAGCACCAGCGCGGGGAATGAGCAGTTCTTC

D: TRBD2
J: TRBJ2-7
V: TRBV7-6
size: -
CDR3: CASSGTSGGSYEQYF
DNA: TGTGCCAGCAGCGGAACTAGCGGGGGATCCTACGAGCAGTACTTC

D: TRBD2
J: TRBJ2-7
V: TRBV13
size: -
CDR3: CASSSSGRAPPIHEQYF
DNA: TGTGCCAGCAGCTCAAGCGGGAGGGCCCCTCCGATCCACGAGCAGTACTTC

D: -
J: TRBJ1-4
V: TRBV29-1
size: -
CDR3: CSVSPPGGKLFF
DNA: TGCAGCGTTTCCCCTCCCGGAGGAAAACTGTTTTTT

D: -
J: TRBJ2-3
V: TRBV7-2
size: -
CDR3: CASSLIAGVTDTQYF
DNA: TGTGCCAGCAGCTTAATAGCAGGGGTCACAGATACGCAGTATTTT

D: -
J: TRBJ1-1
V: TRBV5-5
size: few
CDR3: CASSSETGTEAFF
DNA: TGTGCCAGCAGCTCTGAGACCGGCACTGAAGCTTTCTTT

D: -
J: TRBJ2-4
V: TRBV3-1
size: -
CDR3: CASSQREGKNIQYF
DNA: TGTGCCAGCAGCCAGCGAGAGGGCAAAAACATTCAGTACTTC

D: TRBD1
J: TRBJ1-2
V: TRBV5-5
size: -
CDR3: CASSRTGDPGGYTF
DNA: TGTGCCAGCAGCCGGACAGGTGACCCAGGAGGCTACACCTTC